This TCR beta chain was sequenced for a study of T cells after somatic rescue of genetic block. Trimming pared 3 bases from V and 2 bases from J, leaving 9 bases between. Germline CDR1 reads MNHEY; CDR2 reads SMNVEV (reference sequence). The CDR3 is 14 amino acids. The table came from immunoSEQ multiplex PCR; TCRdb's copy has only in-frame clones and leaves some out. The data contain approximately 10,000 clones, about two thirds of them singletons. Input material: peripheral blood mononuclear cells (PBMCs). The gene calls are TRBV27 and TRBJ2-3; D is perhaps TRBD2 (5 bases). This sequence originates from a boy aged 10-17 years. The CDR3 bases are TGTGCCAGCAGTTTTACGGGAATCACAGATACGCAGTATTTT. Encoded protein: CASSFTGITDTQYF.